This entry lists 19 T cell receptor beta chains sequenced from one sample in a study of cytomegalovirus exposure and HLA in healthy donors. In the PCR, 60 Vbeta and 13 Jbeta primers were used. The table came from immunoSEQ multiplex PCR; TCRdb's copy has only in-frame clones and leaves some out. The data contain approximately 130,000 clones, roughly 79% of them seen just once; the ten biggest clones take up roughly 1.8%. The sequenced sample consisted of PBMCs. These receptors all come from a woman aged 40-49 years in good health and CMV-seronegative.

This chain joins TRBV30 and TRBJ1-4; D is uncertain. The germline V gene has CDR1 GTSNPN and CDR2 SVGIG (reference sequence). The germline V and J ends were trimmed by 1 base and 3 bases, with 6 bases remaining between them. The CDR3 sequence is 13 residues long. The CDR3 nucleotides are TGTGCCTGGAGTGCAGGATCTAATGAAAAACTGTTTTTT. Translating gives CAWSAGSNEKLFF.

Notes on this clone: A read error may account for a junction end that differs from germline. The chain combines TRBV5-4 with TRBJ2-6; D may be TRBD1 (5 bases). CDR1 is SGHNT and CDR2 is YYREEE in the germline V gene (reference sequence). The CDR3 consists of 15 residues. CDR3 loop: CASSLGVSGANGLTF. Here the CDR3 DNA reads TGTGCCAGCAGCTTGGGGGTCTCTGGGGCCAACGGCCTGACTTTC.

A word on this clone: A read error may produce the germline difference seen at one junction end. This chain connects TRBV7-9 to TRBJ2-6; the D gene is possibly TRBD1 (5 bases). The CDR3 contains 18 residues. Germline lookup yields CDR1 SEHNR and CDR2 FQNEAQ (reference sequence). The DNA for the CDR3 is TGTGCCAGCAGCTTAGAGGGCAGGGAACGGTCTGGGGCCAACGGCCTGACTTTC. Protein sequence: CASSLEGRERSGANGLTF.

The chain employs TRBV5-1 and TRBJ1-2; 7 bases line up with TRBD1. CDR3 size: 13 residues. V shed 5 bases, J shed 2 bases, and the junction held 3 bases outside the gene matches. CDR1 and CDR2 (germline): SGHRS, YFSETQ. CDR3 amino acids: CASREGQNYGYTF. The CDR3 DNA follows: TGCGCCAGCAGGGAGGGACAGAACTATGGCTACACCTTC.

A few counts support this clone. V gene TRBV30 combines with J gene TRBJ2-3, with TRBD2 as a possible D gene (7 bases). Germline V gene data show CDR1 as GTSNPN and CDR2 as SVGIG (reference sequence). The CDR3 covers 16 residues. Trimming took 1 base from V and 4 from J, leaving 18 bases between them. CDR3 sequence (DNA): TGTGCCTGGAGTGGCCACCTTAGGGGGGGGTCAGATACGCAGTATTTT. This gives the protein CAWSGHLRGGSDTQYF.

The J gene is TRBJ2-3, the V gene TRBV2; 7 bases are shared with TRBD2. The ends lost 3 bases at V and 4 bases at J; junction bases unmatched: 1. Germline CDR1 reads SNHLY; CDR2 reads FYNNEI. This CDR3 has 13 amino acids. Written as DNA, the CDR3 is TGTGCCAGCAGTGAGCGGGAGCCAGATACGCAGTATTTT. This sequence encodes CASSEREPDTQYF.

The chain employs TRBV5-6 and TRBJ2-7; D is perhaps TRBD2 (6 bases). Germline assignment: CDR1 SGHDT and CDR2 YYEEEE. The V end was cut by 0 bases, the J end by 0 bases, with 10 bases between. The CDR3 has 15 residues. The CDR3 region is CASSLAGGSSYEQYF. The CDR3 coding sequence is TGTGCCAGCAGCTTGGCCGGAGGGAGCTCCTACGAGCAGTACTTC.

The chain carries TRBV19 and TRBJ2-7, with D possibly matching TRBD2 (5 bases). The CDR3 has 14 residues. The V end was cut by 1 base, the J end by 6 bases, with 13 bases between. Germline V gives CDR1 LNHDA, CDR2 SQIVND (reference sequence). The CDR3 region has the DNA TGTGCCAGTAGTATAGTTCGGGAAAGCCCCGAGCAGTACTTC. Amino acids: CASSIVRESPEQYF.

This sequence joins TRBV15 and TRBJ2-7; 10 bases match TRBD2. The CDR3 is 16 amino acids. The junction had 10 bases not matched to a gene; V was cut back by 3 bases and J by 5 bases. CDR1 and CDR2 from the germline V gene are LNHNV and YYDKDF (reference sequence). CDR3: CATSREKAGGPNEQYF. The CDR3, as DNA: TGTGCCACCAGCAGGGAAAAAGCGGGAGGGCCGAACGAGCAGTACTTC. Full variable domain (outside the CDR3, taken from reference TRBV15 and TRBJ2-7): DAMVIQNPRYQVTQFGKPVTLSCSQTLNHNVMYWYQQKSSQAPKLLFHYYDKDFNNEADTPDNFQSRRPNTSFCFLDIRSPGLGDTAMYLCATSREKAGGPNEQYFGPGTRLTVT.

This chain links TRBV5-5 with TRBJ1-4; maybe TRBD1 (5 bases). The CDR3 spans 14 residues. In germline, CDR1 is SGHKS, CDR2 YYEKEE (reference sequence). Trimming removed 0 bases at V and 7 bases at J, with 10 bases between. CDR3 sequence (DNA): TGTGCCAGCAGCTTGGAGGGGTTGGGTGAAAAACTGTTTTTT. Its translation is CASSLEGLGEKLFF.

The chain couples TRBV7-2 to TRBJ2-3; D is possibly TRBD2 (5 bases). The CDR3 sequence is 15 residues long. The V gene's germline CDR1 is SGHTA and CDR2 FQGNSA. The V end lost 2 bases, the J end lost 2 bases, and 11 bases lay between the germline ends. The CDR3 spells CASSLQGLNTDTQYF. The CDR3 DNA reads TGTGCCAGCAGCTTACAAGGACTGAACACAGATACGCAGTATTTT.

CDR3 loop: CASSALPGQGTGELFF. CDR3 coding DNA: TGTGCCAGCAGCGCCCTCCCGGGACAGGGGACCGGGGAGCTGTTTTTT. The V and J genes are TRBV7-3 and TRBJ2-2, with 10 bases aligning to TRBD1. This CDR3 is 16 amino acids long. CDR1 SGHTA and CDR2 FQGTGA come from the germline V gene. The trim removed 5 bases at V and 5 bases at J, leaving 8 bases unmatched. Full variable domain (outside the CDR3, taken from reference TRBV7-3 and TRBJ2-2): GAGVSQTPSNKVTEKGKYVELRCDPISGHTALYWYRQSLGQGPEFLIYFQGTGAADDSGLPNDRFFAVRPEGSVSTLKIQRTERGDSAVYLCASSALPGQGTGELFFGEGSRLTVL.

V is TRBV16 and J is TRBJ2-5, with D possibly being TRBD2 (7 bases). The CDR3 length is 16 residues. Germline V gene lookup returns CDR1 KGHSY and CDR2 FQNENV. Trimming removed 4 bases at V and 2 bases at J, with 17 bases between. The DNA for the CDR3 is TGTGCCAGCAGCCTCCCTGGGGGGGCCCGTCAAGAGACCCAGTACTTC. Translation gives CASSLPGGARQETQYF.

This chain connects TRBV15 to TRBJ2-5; D is possibly TRBD2 (6 bases). The CDR3 length is 14 residues. Germline lookup yields CDR1 LNHNV and CDR2 YYDKDF (reference sequence). Trimming took off 0 bases at V and 5 bases at J, with 10 bases between the two ends. The chain's CDR3 is CATSRDRSGETQYF. The CDR3 DNA sequence: TGTGCCACCAGCAGAGATAGGAGCGGGGAGACCCAGTACTTC.

On this clone itself: At one of its ends the junction is not consistent with the germline gene, which may arise from a read error. Within the sample, other DNA sequences also encode this same CDR3. The chain combines TRBV11-2 with TRBJ2-7; 12 bases align to TRBD1. CDR1 SGHAT and CDR2 FQNNGV come from the germline V gene. There are 15 residues in the CDR3. CDR3 amino acids: CASSFRDRGRREQYF. DNA for the CDR3: TGCGCCAGCAGCTTCCGGGACAGGGGGCGACGGGAGCAGTACTTC. The full variable domain, completed using reference TRBV11-2 and TRBJ2-7, is EAGVAQSPRYKIIEKRQSVAFWCNPISGHATLYWYQQILGQGPKLLIQFQNNGVVDDSQLPKDRFSAERLKGVDSTLKIQPAKLEDSAVYLCASSFRDRGRREQYFGPGTRLTVT.

The rearrangement joins TRBV6-1 to TRBJ2-3, with a weak D call TRBD1 (6 bases). The germline V gene has CDR1 MNHNS and CDR2 SASEGT. Trimming took off 5 bases at V and 5 bases at J, with 11 bases between the two ends. This CDR3 is 13 amino acids long. CDR3 in amino acids: CASSYTGKDTQYF. The DNA for the CDR3 is TGTGCCAGCAGTTATACAGGGAAAGATACGCAGTATTTT.

The V and J genes are TRBV5-1 and TRBJ2-7, with 7 bases that match TRBD2. Germline assignment: CDR1 SGHRS and CDR2 YFSETQ. This CDR3 is 13 amino acids long. The V segment lost 2 bases and the J segment 3 bases; nucleotides outside the gene matches: 2. As DNA, the CDR3 is TGCGCCAGCAGCTTTGGGACTAACTACGAGCAGTACTTC. The encoded protein is CASSFGTNYEQYF.

The gene calls are TRBV27 and TRBJ2-2; D remains ambiguous. Per germline, CDR1 MNHEY and CDR2 SMNVEV (reference sequence). Trimming stripped 6 bases from V and 0 bases from J, with 8 bases between. This CDR3 has 14 amino acids. In DNA, the CDR3 is TGTGCCAGCAGGGGCTACCCGAACACCGGGGAGCTGTTTTTT. Translating it yields CASRGYPNTGELFF.

Here the CDR3 reads CSVKGAGATEAFF. The CDR3 DNA reads TGCAGCGTTAAGGGGGCAGGGGCCACTGAAGCTTTCTTT. This chain uses TRBV29-1 with TRBJ1-1, with 7 positions matching TRBD1. The germline gives CDR1 SQVTM, CDR2 ANQGSEA. V shed 5 bases and J 4 bases; nucleotides not matched to a gene: 7. The CDR3 covers 13 residues.